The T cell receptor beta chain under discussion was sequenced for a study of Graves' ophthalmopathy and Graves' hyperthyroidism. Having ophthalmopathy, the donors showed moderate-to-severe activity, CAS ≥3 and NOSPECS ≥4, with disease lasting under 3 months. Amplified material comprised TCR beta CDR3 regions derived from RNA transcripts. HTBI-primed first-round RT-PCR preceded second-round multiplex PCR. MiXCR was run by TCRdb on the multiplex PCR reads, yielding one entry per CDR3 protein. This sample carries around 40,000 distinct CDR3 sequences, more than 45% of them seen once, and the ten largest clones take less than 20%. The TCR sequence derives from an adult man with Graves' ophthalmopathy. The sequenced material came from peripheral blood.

CDR3 bases: TGTGCCAGCAGCTTAGGAAGGGGGGGGCTTGGCGAGACCCAGTACTTC. Translating it yields CASSLGRGGLGETQYF. The genes are TRBV7-3 and TRBJ2-5; D possibly corresponds to TRBD2 (7 bases). Germline values: CDR1 SGHTA, CDR2 FQGTGA. Trimming shortened V by 2 bases and J by 5 bases, and 18 bases separated the two germline ends. The CDR3 contains 16 residues.